Sequencing of this TCR beta chain was carried out in a study of response to subunit inactivated influenza vaccine. This clonotype was seen a few times. Germline V CDR1 and CDR2: SGHRS, YFSETQ. This CDR3 has 14 amino acids. V lost 2 bases to trimming and J lost 2 bases, with 10 bases between them. TCRdb re-called the RT-PCR reads through MiXCR, storing one row per CDR3 protein. The data show some 540,000 distinct CDR3 sequences, roughly 25% seen once. These data were also reused for a study on T cells expressing NK-cell markers. From that report: 5'RACE template switching with UMIs produced the TCR beta cDNA. In sorted CD3+CD56+NKG2C+, CD3+CD56+NKG2C- and CD3+CD56-NKG2C+ T cells, TCR beta repertoires were obtained. What restricted sorting to alpha-beta TCR T cells in several experiments was an anti-gamma-delta TCR antibody.

The sample was CD4+ T cells sorted from PBMCs, taken about 11 days after vaccination. This TCR was recovered from a man in his fifties who received an inactivated influenza vaccine. V and J are TRBV5-1 and TRBJ1-2; unclear D gene. CDR3 protein: CASSFGQLNYGYTF. The CDR3 DNA is TGCGCCAGCAGCTTTGGTCAGCTGAACTATGGCTACACCTTC.